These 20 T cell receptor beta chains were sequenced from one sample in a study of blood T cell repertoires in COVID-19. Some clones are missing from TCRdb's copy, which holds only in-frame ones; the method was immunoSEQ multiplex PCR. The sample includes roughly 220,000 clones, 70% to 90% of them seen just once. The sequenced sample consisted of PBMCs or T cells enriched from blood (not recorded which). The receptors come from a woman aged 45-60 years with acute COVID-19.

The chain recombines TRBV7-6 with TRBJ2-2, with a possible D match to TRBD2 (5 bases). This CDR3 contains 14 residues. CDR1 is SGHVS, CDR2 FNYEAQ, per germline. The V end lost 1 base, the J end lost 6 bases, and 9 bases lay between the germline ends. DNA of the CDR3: TGTGCCAGCAGCTTAGACCGGGATTCCGGGGAGCTGTTTTTT. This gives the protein CASSLDRDSGELFF.

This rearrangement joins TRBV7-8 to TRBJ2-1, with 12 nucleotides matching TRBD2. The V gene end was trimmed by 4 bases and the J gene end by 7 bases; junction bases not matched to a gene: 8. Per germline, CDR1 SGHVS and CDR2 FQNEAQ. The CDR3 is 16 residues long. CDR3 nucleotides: TGTGCCAGCAGCTGGGAGCTAGCGGGAGGGAGGAATGAGCAGTTCTTC. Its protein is CASSWELAGGRNEQFF.

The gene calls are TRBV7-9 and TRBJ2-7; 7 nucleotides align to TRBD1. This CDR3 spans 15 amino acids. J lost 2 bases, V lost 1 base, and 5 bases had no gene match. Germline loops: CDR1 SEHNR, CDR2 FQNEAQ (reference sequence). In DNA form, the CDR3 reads TGTGCCAGCAGCTTAGGGAAGACAGGGCCCTACGAGCAGTACTTC. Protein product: CASSLGKTGPYEQYF.

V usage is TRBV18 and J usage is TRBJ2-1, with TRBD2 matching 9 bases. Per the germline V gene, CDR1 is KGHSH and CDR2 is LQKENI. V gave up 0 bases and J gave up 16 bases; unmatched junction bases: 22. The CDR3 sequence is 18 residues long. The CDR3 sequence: CASSPPQRGRGAGGMKFF. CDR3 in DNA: TGTGCCAGCTCACCACCCCAGCGAGGGCGAGGAGCGGGAGGCATGAAATTCTTC.

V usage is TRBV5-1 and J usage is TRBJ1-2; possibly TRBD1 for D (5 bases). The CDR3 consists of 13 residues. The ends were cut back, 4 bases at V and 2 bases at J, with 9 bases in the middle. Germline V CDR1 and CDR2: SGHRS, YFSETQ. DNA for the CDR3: TGCGCCAGCAGCCCGGACACCAACTATGGCTACACCTTC. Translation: CASSPDTNYGYTF.

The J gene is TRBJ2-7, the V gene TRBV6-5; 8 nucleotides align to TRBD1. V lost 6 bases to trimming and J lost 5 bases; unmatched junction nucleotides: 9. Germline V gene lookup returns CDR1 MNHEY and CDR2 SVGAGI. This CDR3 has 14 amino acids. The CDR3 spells CASSRRTGKHEQYF. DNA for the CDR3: TGTGCCAGCAGCCGCCGGACAGGGAAGCACGAGCAGTACTTC.

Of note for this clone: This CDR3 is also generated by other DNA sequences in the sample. CDR3 coding DNA: TGCAGTGCTCCGGACAGCTACGAGCAGTACTTC. Translating it yields CSAPDSYEQYF. The gene calls are TRBV20-1 and TRBJ2-7; D might be TRBD1 (6 bases). The V and J ends lost 5 bases and 3 bases respectively, with 8 bases between them. Germline-derived CDR1 and CDR2 are DFQATT and SNEGSKA (reference sequence). The CDR3 is 11 residues long.

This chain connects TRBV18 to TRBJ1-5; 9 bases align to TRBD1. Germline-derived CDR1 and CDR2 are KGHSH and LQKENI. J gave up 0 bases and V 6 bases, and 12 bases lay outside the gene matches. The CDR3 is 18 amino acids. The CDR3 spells CASSITKQGANSNQPQHF. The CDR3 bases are TGTGCCAGCTCCATTACAAAACAGGGGGCTAATAGCAATCAGCCCCAGCATTTT.

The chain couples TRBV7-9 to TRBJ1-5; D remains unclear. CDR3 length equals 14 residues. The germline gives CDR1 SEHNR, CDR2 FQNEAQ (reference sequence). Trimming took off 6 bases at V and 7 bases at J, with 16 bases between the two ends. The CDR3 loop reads CASSPGSTGQPQHF. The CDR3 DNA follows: TGTGCCAGCAGTCCCGGTTCTACCGGGCAGCCCCAGCATTTT.

The CDR3 bases are TGCGCCAGCAGCCAGAGACCGCAGGGGGCAAATATCGATGAGCAGTTCTTC. Protein: CASSQRPQGANIDEQFF. V and J are TRBV4-3 and TRBJ2-1; TRBD1 matches at 8 bases. The germline gives CDR1 LGHNA, CDR2 YSLEER. The CDR3 covers 17 residues. With 3 bases clipped from V and 8 bases from J, the junction kept 15 bases outside the gene matches.

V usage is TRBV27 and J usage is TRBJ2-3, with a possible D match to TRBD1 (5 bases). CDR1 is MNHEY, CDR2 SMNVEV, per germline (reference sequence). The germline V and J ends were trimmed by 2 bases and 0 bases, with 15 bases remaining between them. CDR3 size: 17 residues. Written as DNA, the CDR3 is TGTGCCAGCAGTTTACGTGTACAGGACCGTAGCACAGATACGCAGTATTTT. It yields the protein CASSLRVQDRSTDTQYF.

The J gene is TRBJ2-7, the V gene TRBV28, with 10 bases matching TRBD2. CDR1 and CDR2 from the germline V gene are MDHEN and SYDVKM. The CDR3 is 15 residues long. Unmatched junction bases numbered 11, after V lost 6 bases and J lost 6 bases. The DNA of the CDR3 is TGTGCCAGCAGCTTAAATAGCGGGAGGTCTTCCGAGCAGTACTTC. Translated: CASSLNSGRSSEQYF.

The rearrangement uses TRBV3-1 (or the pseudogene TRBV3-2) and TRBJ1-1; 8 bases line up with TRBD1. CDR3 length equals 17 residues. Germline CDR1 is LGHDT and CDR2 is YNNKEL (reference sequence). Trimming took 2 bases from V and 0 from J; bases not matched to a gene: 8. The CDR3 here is CASSQRQGTAMNTEAFF. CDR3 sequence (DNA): TGTGCCAGCAGCCAAAGACAGGGGACAGCAATGAACACTGAAGCTTTCTTT.

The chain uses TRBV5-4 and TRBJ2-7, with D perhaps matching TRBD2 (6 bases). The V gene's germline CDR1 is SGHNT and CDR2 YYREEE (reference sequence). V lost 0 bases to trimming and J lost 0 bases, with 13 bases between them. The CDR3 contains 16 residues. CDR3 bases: TGTGCCAGCAGCTTGGACGCGGGGACCTTCTCCTACGAGCAGTACTTC. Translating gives CASSLDAGTFSYEQYF.

CDR3 sequence (DNA): TGTGCCAGCAGTTCGACAGGGGCACCCTATGGCTACACCTTC. It translates to CASSSTGAPYGYTF. V and J are TRBV6-5 and TRBJ1-2; 8 nucleotides match TRBD1. The CDR3 totals 14 residues. Losses at the gene ends were 4 bases for V and 4 bases for J; bases not matched to a gene: 5. The V gene's germline CDR1 is MNHEY and CDR2 SVGAGI.

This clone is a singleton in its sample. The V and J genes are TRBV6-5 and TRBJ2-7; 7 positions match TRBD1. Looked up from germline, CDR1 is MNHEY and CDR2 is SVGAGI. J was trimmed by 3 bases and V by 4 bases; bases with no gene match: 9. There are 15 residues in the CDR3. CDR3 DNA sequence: TGTGCCAGCAGTTCGACAGGGCGAGGGATCTACGAGCAGTACTTC. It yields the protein CASSSTGRGIYEQYF.

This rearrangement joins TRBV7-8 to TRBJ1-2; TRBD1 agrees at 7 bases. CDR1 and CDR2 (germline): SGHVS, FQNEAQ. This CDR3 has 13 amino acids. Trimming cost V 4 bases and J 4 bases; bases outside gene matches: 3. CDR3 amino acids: CASSSRQGYGYTF. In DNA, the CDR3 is TGTGCCAGCAGCTCCCGACAGGGCTATGGCTACACCTTC.

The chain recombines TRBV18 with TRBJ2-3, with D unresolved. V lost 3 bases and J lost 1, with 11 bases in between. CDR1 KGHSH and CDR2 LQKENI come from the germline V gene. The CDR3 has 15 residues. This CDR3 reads CASSPGTLGTDTQYF. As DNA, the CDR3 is TGTGCCAGCTCACCTGGAACGCTAGGCACAGATACGCAGTATTTT.

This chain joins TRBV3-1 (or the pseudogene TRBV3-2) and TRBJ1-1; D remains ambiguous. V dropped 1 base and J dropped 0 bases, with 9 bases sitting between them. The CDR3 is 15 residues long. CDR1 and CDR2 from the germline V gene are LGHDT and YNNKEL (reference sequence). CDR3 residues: CASSQGRPMNTEAFF. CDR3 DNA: TGTGCCAGCAGCCAAGGGAGACCGATGAACACTGAAGCTTTCTTT.

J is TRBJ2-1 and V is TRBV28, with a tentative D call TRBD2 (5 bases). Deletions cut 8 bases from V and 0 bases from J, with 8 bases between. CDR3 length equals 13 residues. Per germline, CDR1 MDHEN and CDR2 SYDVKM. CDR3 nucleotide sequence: TGTGCCAGCCGGAGCGGCTCCTACAATGAGCAGTTCTTC. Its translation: CASRSGSYNEQFF.